Below are 20 T cell receptor beta chains sequenced from a single sample in a study of response to subunit inactivated influenza vaccine. One entry per CDR3 protein results from TCRdb running MiXCR on the RT-PCR reads. This table holds some 480,000 distinct CDR3 sequences, over 9.5% found once. This material consisted of PBMCs from blood, taken roughly 46 days after vaccination. All receptors come from a man aged 50-60 years who received an inactivated influenza vaccine.

Only a few counts were recorded for this clonotype. The chain joins TRBV27 to TRBJ2-2; D is perhaps TRBD2 (6 bases). The CDR3 is made up of 14 amino acids. Germline values: CDR1 MNHEY, CDR2 SMNVEV (reference sequence). Trimming left V 3 bases short and J 4 bases short, with 9 bases between. The CDR3, as DNA: TGTGCCAGCAGTTTCGGGAGTTTCACCGGGGAGCTGTTTTTT. Its protein is CASSFGSFTGELFF.

This clonotype was detected ten times or more. The chain has TRBV6-5 and TRBJ1-3; D unclear. V was clipped by 4 bases and J by 3 bases, with 7 bases between them. There are 13 residues in the CDR3. CDR1 MNHEY and CDR2 SVGAGI come from the germline V gene. CDR3 in amino acids: CASSSLFGNTIYF. CDR3 DNA sequence: TGTGCCAGCAGTTCCCTCTTTGGAAACACCATATATTTT.

This chain uses TRBV15 with TRBJ2-7, with D maybe TRBD1 (6 bases). The CDR3 is made up of 15 amino acids. CDR1 LNHNV and CDR2 YYDKDF come from the germline V gene (reference sequence). Deletions cut 5 bases from V and 2 bases from J, with 16 bases between. The CDR3 DNA is TGTGCCACCAGCCGGGGTGGGACACCGACCTACGAGCAGTACTTC. It encodes CATSRGGTPTYEQYF.

This clonotype was detected many times. The chain links TRBV10-3 to TRBJ2-7; TRBD2 aligns across 11 bases. This CDR3 comprises 16 residues. Germline values: CDR1 ENHRY, CDR2 SYGVKD. The ends lost 5 bases at V and 4 bases at J; junction bases unmatched: 10. CDR3 bases: TGTGCCATCAGTTCATTTTTAGCGGGAGGGCCGTACGAGCAGTACTTC. Translation gives CAISSFLAGGPYEQYF.

This clonotype has more than one count but fewer than ten. The genes are TRBV11-2 and TRBJ1-2, with 9 bases fitting TRBD1. The CDR3 runs to 14 residues. The germline gives CDR1 SGHAT, CDR2 FQNNGV. Trimming cost V 4 bases and J 3 bases; bases outside gene matches: 3. The CDR3 sequence: CASSSGTGYYGYTF. The CDR3 coding sequence is TGTGCCAGCAGCTCCGGGACAGGGTACTATGGCTACACCTTC.

The rearrangement links TRBV29-1 to TRBJ1-1; 7 bases align to TRBD1. Germline CDR1 is SQVTM and CDR2 is ANQGSEA. This CDR3 region has 15 residues. Trimming at V came to 0 bases and at J to 4 bases, leaving 8 bases not matched to a gene. CDR3 sequence reads: CSVEDLRGPVTEAFF. The CDR3 DNA sequence: TGCAGCGTTGAAGATCTGAGGGGGCCGGTCACTGAAGCTTTCTTT.

The chain links TRBV7-2 to TRBJ2-2, with 8 bases identical to TRBD1. Germline V gene sequence: CDR1 SGHTA, CDR2 FQGNSA. This CDR3 has 17 amino acids. The ends lost 2 bases at V and 1 base at J; junction bases unmatched: 6. CDR3 in amino acids: CASSLRHGTGNTGELFF. CDR3 DNA: TGTGCCAGCAGCTTACGGCACGGGACAGGGAACACCGGGGAGCTGTTTTTT.

The chain is built from TRBV10-3 and TRBJ1-5; 9 nucleotides line up with TRBD1. This CDR3 spans 16 amino acids. Losses at the gene ends were 5 bases for V and 5 bases for J; bases not matched to a gene: 10. Germline CDR1 and CDR2: ENHRY and SYGVKD. CDR3 loop: CAISPLPGQGHQPQHF. The CDR3 DNA is TGTGCCATCAGTCCCTTGCCGGGACAGGGCCATCAGCCCCAGCATTTT.

This clonotype turned up a few times. V gene TRBV7-8 combines with J gene TRBJ2-2; TRBD1 aligns across 12 bases. Germline CDR1 is SGHVS and CDR2 is FQNEAQ. The V gene end was trimmed by 5 bases and the J gene end by 2 bases; junction bases not matched to a gene: 6. The CDR3 runs to 17 residues. The CDR3 is CASSPFGTGGNTGELFF. The CDR3 DNA reads TGTGCCAGCAGCCCCTTTGGGACAGGGGGCAACACCGGGGAGCTGTTTTTT.

This clonotype was counted ten times or more. The V gene is TRBV5-4, the J gene TRBJ2-3, with unresolved D. The ends were cut back, 2 bases at V and 2 bases at J, with 6 bases in the middle. CDR1 and CDR2 (germline): SGHNT, YYREEE (reference sequence). The CDR3 has 13 residues. The CDR3 is CASSLVYTDTQYF. CDR3 nucleotides: TGTGCCAGCAGCTTAGTCTACACAGATACGCAGTATTTT. The full variable domain, with the rest looked up from reference TRBV5-4 and TRBJ2-3, is ETGVTQSPTHLIKTRGQQVTLRCSSQSGHNTVSWYQQALGQGPQFIFQYYREEENGRGNFPPRFSGLQFPNYSSELNVNALELDDSALYLCASSLVYTDTQYFGPGTRLTVL.

This clonotype was detected ten times or more. The rearrangement uses TRBV27 and TRBJ1-1, with 8 positions matching TRBD1. The germline V gene encodes CDR1 MNHEY and CDR2 SMNVEV (reference sequence). V lost 2 bases to trimming and J lost 0 bases; unmatched junction nucleotides: 5. There are 16 residues in the CDR3. In DNA form, the CDR3 reads TGTGCCAGCAGTTTAGCAGGGGGCGGTATGAACACTGAAGCTTTCTTT. Its protein is CASSLAGGGMNTEAFF.

Concerning this clonotype itself: One end of the junction does not line up with germline, which may come from a read error. The V gene is TRBV18, the J gene TRBJ2-1; TRBD2 aligns across 10 bases. The length of the CDR3 is 14 residues. Germline-derived CDR1 and CDR2 are KGHSH and LQKENI. The CDR3 is CGSSLAGRHNEQFF. As DNA, the CDR3 is TGTGGCAGCTCACTAGCGGGGCGCCACAATGAGCAGTTCTTC.

This clonotype has only a few counts. The rearrangement uses TRBV20-1 and TRBJ2-5; 7 positions match TRBD2. Germline V gives CDR1 DFQATT, CDR2 SNEGSKA (reference sequence). The CDR3 consists of 15 residues. The V gene end was trimmed by 0 bases and the J gene end by 5 bases; junction bases not matched to a gene: 9. This CDR3 reads CSARDQRDSSETQYF. The CDR3 region has the DNA TGCAGTGCTAGAGATCAGCGGGATTCGAGTGAGACCCAGTACTTC.

In DNA form, the CDR3 reads TGCGCCAGCAGCCAAGGACCGGCAGAAGGGTCCGCTTTCTTT. It translates to CASSQGPAEGSAFF. V and J are TRBV4-1 and TRBJ1-1; D gene unclear. The V gene lost 1 base and the J gene lost 11 bases, with 17 bases spanning the gap. Germline-derived CDR1 and CDR2 are MGHRA and YSYEKL. The CDR3 runs 14 residues.

This clonotype was recorded a few times. J is TRBJ1-1 and V is TRBV11-2; possibly TRBD1 for D (5 bases). Trimming removed 1 base at V and 6 bases at J, with 9 bases between. Looked up from germline, CDR1 is SGHAT and CDR2 is FQNNGV. This CDR3 has 13 residues. The CDR3 DNA is TGTGCCAGCAGCTTAGGCCAGGGCCCTGAAGCTTTCTTT. This gives the protein CASSLGQGPEAFF.

This chain uses TRBV5-1 with TRBJ2-2; 8 bases line up with TRBD1. CDR1 and CDR2 (germline): SGHRS, YFSETQ. CDR3 length equals 16 residues. The J segment lost 3 bases and the V segment lost 1 base, leaving 5 bases of the junction unmatched. In nucleotides, the CDR3 is TGCGCCAGCAGCTTGACCGGGACAGGAGACACCGGGGAGCTGTTTTTT. Its protein product is CASSLTGTGDTGELFF. Combining the CDR3 with reference TRBV5-1 and TRBJ2-2 gives the whole variable domain KAGVTQTPRYLIKTRGQQVTLSCSPISGHRSVSWYQQTPGQGLQFLFEYFSETQRNKGNFPGRFSGRQFSNSRSEMNVSTLELGDSALYLCASSLTGTGDTGELFFGEGSRLTVL.

The chain links TRBV27 to TRBJ2-3; 7 nucleotides agree with TRBD1. Germline values: CDR1 MNHEY, CDR2 SMNVEV (reference sequence). Trimming at V came to 3 bases and at J to 2 bases, leaving 5 bases not matched to a gene. The CDR3 runs to 15 residues. The CDR3 region has the DNA TGTGCCAGCAGTTTGACAGGGTACCACACAGATACGCAGTATTTT. This encodes CASSLTGYHTDTQYF.

Only a few counts were recorded for this clonotype. The chain links TRBV28 to TRBJ2-2; 7 nucleotides agree with TRBD2. This CDR3 contains 15 residues. The J segment lost 6 bases and the V segment lost 2 bases, leaving 6 bases of the junction unmatched. Germline V CDR1 and CDR2: MDHEN, SYDVKM. CDR3 DNA sequence: TGTGCCAGCAGTTTAGCGGGAGAAAAAGCCGGGGAGCTGTTTTTT. Protein: CASSLAGEKAGELFF.

The chain joins TRBV10-2 to TRBJ2-3, with 13 nucleotides matching TRBD2. J was trimmed by 0 bases and V by 2 bases; bases with no gene match: 8. This CDR3 has 19 residues. Germline CDR1 is WSHSY and CDR2 is SAAADI. The CDR3 DNA reads TGCGCCAGCAGTGAGGCGGGACTAGCGGGGTTTTTTAGCACAGATACGCAGTATTTT. Translation: CASSEAGLAGFFSTDTQYF.

This rearrangement joins TRBV12-3 or TRBV12-4 to TRBJ2-1; 10 nucleotides align to TRBD1. The CDR3 runs 14 residues. The J segment lost 7 bases and the V segment lost 3 bases, leaving 3 bases of the junction unmatched. Here the CDR3 reads CASSFGDRGNEQFF. In DNA, the CDR3 is TGTGCCAGCAGTTTTGGGGACAGGGGAAATGAGCAGTTCTTC.